This T cell receptor (beta chain) comes out of a study of blood T cell repertoires in COVID-19. Looking at the study overall: Samples of COVID-19 (acute and convalescent) were obtained from the United States, Italy and Spain. T cells, B-cell-depleted T cells, or PBMCs supplied cDNA or gDNA.

The CDR3 is 12 amino acids. Germline-derived CDR1 and CDR2 are MNHEY and SVGAGI. With 6 bases clipped from V and 8 bases from J, the junction kept 6 bases outside the gene matches. Per the original data handling: Reference gene primer amplification in the assay estimated nucleated cell counts. Profiled with immunoSEQ multiplex PCR; TCRdb holds only in-frame clones, not every one. That table gives V, J and clone size, and the DNA gave D and trimming. The sample yields hundreds of thousands of clones, around 84% seen once. Material for sequencing was peripheral blood. This chain connects TRBV6-5 to TRBJ1-2; TRBD1 aligns across 7 bases. The TCR originated in a man between 65 and 85 years old with acute or convalescent COVID-19. The CDR3 region is CASREGARGYTF. CDR3 bases: TGTGCCAGCAGGGAGGGGGCGCGGGGCTACACCTTC.